Sequencing of this TCR beta chain was carried out in a study of blood T cell repertoires in COVID-19. At the level of the study: The study drew acute and convalescent COVID-19 samples from the United States, Italy and Spain.

J lost 7 bases, V lost 1 base, and 15 bases had no gene match. The CDR3 sequence is 17 residues long. Germline V gene data show CDR1 as LNHDA and CDR2 as SQIVND (reference sequence). Original methodology: How many nucleated cells were present was estimated from reference gene primer amplification. Clones were sequenced by immunoSEQ multiplex PCR, and TCRdb holds only the in-frame ones, with some missing. V and J calls plus clone size are reproduced from that table; the DNA served to infer D and trimming. Seen here are about 140,000 clones, roughly four fifths observed once, and the top ten hold approximately 6.1%.

Specimen: peripheral blood. The source of this sequence is a human donor in a cohort sampled during active COVID-19. This chain uses TRBV19 with TRBJ1-1; 7 positions agree with TRBD1. The CDR3 protein is CASSIGGTAFRYSEAFF. CDR3 DNA sequence: TGTGCCAGTAGTATAGGAGGGACAGCCTTCCGGTACAGTGAAGCTTTCTTT.